These 12 T cell receptor beta chains originate from one sample sequenced in a study of shared clonotypes between healthy human individuals. TCRdb's copy holds only in-frame clones and misses some; the assay was immunoSEQ multiplex PCR. The top ten clones hold roughly 13% of a sample with about 470,000 clones, around 79% of them seen once. Sequenced sample: PBMCs. All receptors derive from a woman aged 40-49 years in good health. Some clones in this sample may be carry-over from other donors' samples.

V is TRBV28 and J is TRBJ2-7, with TRBD1 matching 12 bases. Germline V gives CDR1 MDHEN, CDR2 SYDVKM. V lost 8 bases, J lost 3 bases, and 8 bases stayed unmatched. The CDR3 runs to 15 residues. CDR3 sequence: CASGTGGGLLYEQYF. In nucleotides, the CDR3 is TGTGCCAGCGGGACAGGGGGCGGTCTCCTCTACGAGCAGTACTTC.

The chain uses TRBV30 and TRBJ2-1; no firm D call. The CDR3 loop spans 12 amino acids. The germline CDR1 and CDR2 sequences are GTSNPN and SVGIG (reference sequence). V was trimmed by 2 bases and J by 10 bases, leaving 12 bases between them. The CDR3: CAWSFTHREQFF. CDR3 in DNA: TGTGCCTGGAGTTTTACTCATAGGGAGCAGTTCTTC.

The V gene is TRBV4-2, the J gene TRBJ1-4, with D maybe TRBD1 (5 bases). The V gene's germline CDR1 is LGHNA and CDR2 YNFKEQ. The V end lost 4 bases, the J end lost 3 bases, and 9 bases lay between the germline ends. The CDR3 is 14 residues long. The CDR3 DNA reads TGTGCCAGCAGCCGGGGCTTAGCTAATGAAAAACTGTTTTTT. This encodes CASSRGLANEKLFF.

The chain combines TRBV13 with TRBJ2-1, with D perhaps TRBD2 (6 bases). Germline V gene data show CDR1 as PRHDT and CDR2 as FYEKMQ (reference sequence). Deletions cut 0 bases from V and 6 bases from J, with 15 bases between. This CDR3 has 16 amino acids. This CDR3 is CASSLGPIADLNEQFF. CDR3 in DNA: TGTGCCAGCAGCTTAGGCCCCATAGCGGACCTCAATGAGCAGTTCTTC. Looking up the rest from reference TRBV13 and TRBJ2-1 gives the full variable domain: AAGVIQSPRHLIKEKRETATLKCYPIPRHDTVYWYQQGPGQDPQFLISFYEKMQSDKGSIPDRFSAQQFSDYHSELNMSSLELGDSALYFCASSLGPIADLNEQFFGPGTRLTVL.

The chain links TRBV13 to TRBJ1-2; D is unresolved. In germline, CDR1 is PRHDT, CDR2 FYEKMQ (reference sequence). Trimming shortened V by 6 bases and J by 1 base, and 9 bases separated the two germline ends. CDR3 length: 13 amino acids. The CDR3 nucleotides read TGTGCCAGCAGGACGTTTTATAACTATGGCTACACCTTC. Amino acid sequence: CASRTFYNYGYTF.

The chain carries TRBV5-4 and TRBJ2-3, with 13 bases aligning to TRBD2. This CDR3 contains 16 residues. Germline V lookup: CDR1 SGHNT, CDR2 YYREEE (reference sequence). With V trimmed by 3 bases and J by 3 bases, 4 bases remained unmatched. CDR3 in DNA: TGTGCCAGCAGCTCTAAGGGACTAGCGGGAACAGATACGCAGTATTTT. Amino acid sequence: CASSSKGLAGTDTQYF.

This clone occurred a few times. This chain uses TRBV19 with TRBJ1-4, with D unclear. Germline loops: CDR1 LNHDA, CDR2 SQIVND (reference sequence). This CDR3 has 13 amino acids. The V end was cut by 3 bases, the J end by 10 bases, with 12 bases between. The chain's CDR3 is CASSMATEVKLFF. The CDR3 coding sequence is TGTGCCAGTAGTATGGCGACGGAGGTAAAACTGTTTTTT. Drawing the rest from reference TRBV19 and TRBJ1-4, the complete variable domain is DGGITQSPKYLFRKEGQNVTLSCEQNLNHDAMYWYRQDPGQGLRLIYYSQIVNDFQKGDIAEGYSVSREKKESFPLTVTSAQKNPTAFYLCASSMATEVKLFFGSGTQLSVL.

About this clone itself: A far larger clone is off by one base, so a read error is likely. The sample has other DNA sequences that encode this CDR3 too. The chain carries TRBV27 and TRBJ1-1; 9 bases are a match to TRBD1. The CDR3 extends over 16 amino acids. Germline loops: CDR1 MNHEY, CDR2 SMNVEV (reference sequence). After removal of 6 bases from V and 1 base from J, the junction contained 9 bases not matched to a gene. CDR3 protein: CASSSPYRGQNTEAFF. CDR3 nucleotides: TGTGCCAGCAGCTCCCCCTACAGGGGGCAGAACACTGAAGCTTTCTTT.

The rearrangement links TRBV5-4 to TRBJ2-1; 11 nucleotides align to TRBD2. Germline values: CDR1 SGHNT, CDR2 YYREEE (reference sequence). V shed 2 bases and J 0 bases; nucleotides not matched to a gene: 4. The CDR3 is 17 amino acids. DNA of the CDR3: TGTGCCAGCAGCTTTTCTAGCGGGAGGAGCTCCTACAATGAGCAGTTCTTC. The encoded protein is CASSFSSGRSSYNEQFF.

This clone was counted between two and nine times. This sequence joins TRBV6-5 and TRBJ2-2, with D perhaps TRBD1 or TRBD2 (5 bases each). Trimming shortened V by 8 bases and J by 0 bases, and 10 bases separated the two germline ends. The germline CDR1 and CDR2 sequences are MNHEY and SVGAGI. The CDR3 runs 14 residues. The CDR3 DNA reads as TGTGCCAGCTTCCTGGGACCGAACACCGGGGAGCTGTTTTTT. This sequence encodes CASFLGPNTGELFF.

The CDR3 is CASRTSGSDTQYF. The CDR3 nucleotides read TGTGCCAGCAGGACTAGCGGGAGTGATACGCAGTATTTT. V gene TRBV28 combines with J gene TRBJ2-3; 12 bases line up with TRBD2. From germline, CDR1 is MDHEN and CDR2 SYDVKM. CDR3 size: 13 residues. V shed 6 bases, J shed 6 bases, and the junction held 1 base outside the gene matches.

This chain links TRBV6-5 with TRBJ2-1, with a tentative D call TRBD2 (5 bases). Germline values: CDR1 MNHEY, CDR2 SVGAGI. The CDR3 consists of 16 residues. The germline V and J ends were trimmed by 2 bases and 2 bases, with 13 bases remaining between them. The CDR3 DNA is TGTGCCAGCAGTTACAATTCGGCTAGCACCTACAATGAGCAGTTCTTC. Translated: CASSYNSASTYNEQFF.